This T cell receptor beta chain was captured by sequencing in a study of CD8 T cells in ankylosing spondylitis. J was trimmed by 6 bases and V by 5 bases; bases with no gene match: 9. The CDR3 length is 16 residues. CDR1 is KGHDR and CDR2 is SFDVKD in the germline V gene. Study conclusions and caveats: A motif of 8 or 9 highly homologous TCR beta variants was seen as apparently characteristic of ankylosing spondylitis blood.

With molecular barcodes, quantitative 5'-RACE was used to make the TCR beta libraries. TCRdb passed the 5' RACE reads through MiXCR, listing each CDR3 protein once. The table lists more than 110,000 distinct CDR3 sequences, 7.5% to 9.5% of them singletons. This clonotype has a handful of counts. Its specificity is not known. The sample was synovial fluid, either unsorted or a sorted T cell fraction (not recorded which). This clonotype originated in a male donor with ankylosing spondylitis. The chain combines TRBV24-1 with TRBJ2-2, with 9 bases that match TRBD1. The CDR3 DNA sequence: TGTGCCACCAGTGCCCCGGGACAGGGTATCGCCGGGGAGCTGTTTTTT. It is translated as CATSAPGQGIAGELFF.